This entry features one T cell receptor beta chain sequence. Its antigen is undetermined. The sample belongs to a study of CD8 T cells in Susac syndrome. Whole-study results and caveats: It was acknowledged in the study that the number of individuals who were included in its TCR sequencing and HLA analysis was relatively small.

An input of roughly 0.5 to 1 ug of RNA was subjected to reverse transcription using random hexamers. Across 54 Vbeta and 13 Jbeta, immunoSEQ multiplex PCR amplified TCR beta CDR3. TCRdb processed the immunoSEQ multiplex PCR reads anew with MiXCR; each CDR3 protein has one entry. The table includes fewer than 150,000 distinct CDR3 sequences, about 90% detected once. This CDR3 region has 16 residues. Germline V gene data show CDR1 as SGHTS and CDR2 as YDEGEE. The ends lost 3 bases at V and 0 bases at J; junction bases unmatched: 5. Sequencing of TCR beta was performed on blood CD8+ and CD4+ T cells. In contrast to the negatively isolated CD8+ and CD4+ T cells, TEMRA cells were FACS-enriched.

Sequencing input: CD8+ T cells from PBMCs. The chain employs TRBV5-8 and TRBJ1-5; TRBD1 matches at 8 bases. The clonotype comes from a human donor with multiple sclerosis. CDR3 nucleotides: TGTGCCAGCAGCTCGGACAGGGAGTATAGCAATCAGCCCCAGCATTTT. Residues: CASSSDREYSNQPQHF.